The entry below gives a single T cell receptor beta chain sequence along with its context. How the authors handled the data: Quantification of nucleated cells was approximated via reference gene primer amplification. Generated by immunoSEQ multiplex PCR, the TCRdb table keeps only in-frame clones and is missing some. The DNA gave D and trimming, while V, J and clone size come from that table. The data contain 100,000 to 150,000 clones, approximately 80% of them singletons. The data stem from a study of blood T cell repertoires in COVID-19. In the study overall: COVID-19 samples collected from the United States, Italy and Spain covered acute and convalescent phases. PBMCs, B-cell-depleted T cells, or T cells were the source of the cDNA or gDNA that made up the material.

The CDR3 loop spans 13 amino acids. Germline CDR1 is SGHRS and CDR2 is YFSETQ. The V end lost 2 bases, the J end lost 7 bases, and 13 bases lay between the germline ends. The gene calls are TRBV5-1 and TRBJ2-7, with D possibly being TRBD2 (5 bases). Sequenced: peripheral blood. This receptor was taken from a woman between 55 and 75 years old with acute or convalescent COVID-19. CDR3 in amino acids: CASSFGQSGEQYV. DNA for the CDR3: TGCGCCAGCAGCTTCGGGCAGTCGGGGGAGCAGTACGTC.